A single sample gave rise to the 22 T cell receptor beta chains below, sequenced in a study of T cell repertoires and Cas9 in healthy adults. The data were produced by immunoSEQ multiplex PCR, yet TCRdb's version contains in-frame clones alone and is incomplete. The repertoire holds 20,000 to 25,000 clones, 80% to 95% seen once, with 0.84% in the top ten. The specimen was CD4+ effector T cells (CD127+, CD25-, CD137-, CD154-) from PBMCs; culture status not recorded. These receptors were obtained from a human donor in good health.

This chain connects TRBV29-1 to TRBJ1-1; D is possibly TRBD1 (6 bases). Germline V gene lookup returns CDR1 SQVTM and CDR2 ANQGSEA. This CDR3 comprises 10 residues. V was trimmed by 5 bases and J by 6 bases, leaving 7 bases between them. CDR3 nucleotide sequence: TGCAGCGTTAGACAGGCTGAAGCTTTCTTT. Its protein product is CSVRQAEAFF.

The CDR3 DNA reads TGTGCCAGCAGCTTAGCCGGGTCCTACGAGCAGTACTTC. It specifies CASSLAGSYEQYF. The V and J genes are TRBV11-1 and TRBJ2-7, with D unclear. V lost 0 bases and J 1 base, leaving 4 bases between the germline ends. Germline CDR1 SGHAT, CDR2 FQDESV (reference sequence). The length of the CDR3 is 13 residues.

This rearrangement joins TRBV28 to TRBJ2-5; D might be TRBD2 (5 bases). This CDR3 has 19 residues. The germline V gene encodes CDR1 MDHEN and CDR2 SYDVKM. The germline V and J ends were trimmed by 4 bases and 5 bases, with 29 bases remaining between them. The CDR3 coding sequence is TGTGCCAGCAGTTGGGAACTATTTCCTAACGGGGTCGGCGGGGAGACCCAGTACTTC. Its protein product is CASSWELFPNGVGGETQYF. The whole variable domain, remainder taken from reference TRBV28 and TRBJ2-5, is DVKVTQSSRYLVKRTGEKVFLECVQDMDHENMFWYRQDPGLGLRLIYFSYDVKMKEKGDIPEGYSVSREKKERFSLILESASTNQTSMYLCASSWELFPNGVGGETQYFGPGTRLLVL.

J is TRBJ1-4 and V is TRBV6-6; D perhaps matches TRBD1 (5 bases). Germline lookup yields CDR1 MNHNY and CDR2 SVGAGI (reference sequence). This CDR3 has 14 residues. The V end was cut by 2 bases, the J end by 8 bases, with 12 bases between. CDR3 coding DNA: TGTGCCAGCAGTTACGAGGGGAGCCGGGAAAAACTGTTTTTT. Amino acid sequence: CASSYEGSREKLFF.

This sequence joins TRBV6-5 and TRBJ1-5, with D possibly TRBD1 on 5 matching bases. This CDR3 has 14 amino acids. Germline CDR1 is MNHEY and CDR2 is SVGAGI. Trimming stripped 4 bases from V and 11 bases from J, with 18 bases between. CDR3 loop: CASSSTRGVSTQHF. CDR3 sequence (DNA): TGTGCCAGCAGTTCAACCCGGGGGGTATCGACCCAGCATTTT.

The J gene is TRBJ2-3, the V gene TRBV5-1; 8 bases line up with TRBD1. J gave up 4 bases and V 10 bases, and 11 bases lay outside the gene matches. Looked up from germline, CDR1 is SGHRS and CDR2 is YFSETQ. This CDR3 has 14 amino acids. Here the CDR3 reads CAGAGGQEADTQYF. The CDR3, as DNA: TGCGCCGGAGCAGGGGGACAGGAGGCAGATACGCAGTATTTT.

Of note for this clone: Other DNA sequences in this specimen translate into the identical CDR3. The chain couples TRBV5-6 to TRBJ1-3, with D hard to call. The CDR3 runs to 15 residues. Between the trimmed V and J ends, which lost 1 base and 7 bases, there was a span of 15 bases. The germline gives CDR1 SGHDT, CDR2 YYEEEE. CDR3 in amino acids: CASSLFGVDGNTIYF. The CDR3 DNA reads TGTGCCAGCAGCTTGTTTGGGGTGGACGGGAACACCATATATTTT.

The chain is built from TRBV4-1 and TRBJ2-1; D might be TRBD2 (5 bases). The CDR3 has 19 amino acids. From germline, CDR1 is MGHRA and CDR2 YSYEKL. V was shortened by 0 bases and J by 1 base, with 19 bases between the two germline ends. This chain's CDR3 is CASSQEVNGGSPSYNEQFF. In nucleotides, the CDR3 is TGCGCCAGCAGCCAAGAAGTAAACGGAGGATCCCCGTCCTACAATGAGCAGTTCTTC.

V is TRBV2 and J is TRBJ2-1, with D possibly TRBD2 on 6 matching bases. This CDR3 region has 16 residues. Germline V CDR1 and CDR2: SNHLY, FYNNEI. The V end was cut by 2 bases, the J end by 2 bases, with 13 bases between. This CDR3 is CASSERAGLAYNEQFF. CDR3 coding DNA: TGTGCCAGCAGTGAACGGGCGGGGTTGGCCTACAATGAGCAGTTCTTC.

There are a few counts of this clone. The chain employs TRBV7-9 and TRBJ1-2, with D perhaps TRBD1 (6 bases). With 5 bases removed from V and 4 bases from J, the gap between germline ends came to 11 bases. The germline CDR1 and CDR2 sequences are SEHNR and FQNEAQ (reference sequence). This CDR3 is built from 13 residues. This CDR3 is CASSPQQGYGYTF. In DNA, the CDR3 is TGTGCCAGCAGCCCCCAACAGGGCTATGGCTACACCTTC.

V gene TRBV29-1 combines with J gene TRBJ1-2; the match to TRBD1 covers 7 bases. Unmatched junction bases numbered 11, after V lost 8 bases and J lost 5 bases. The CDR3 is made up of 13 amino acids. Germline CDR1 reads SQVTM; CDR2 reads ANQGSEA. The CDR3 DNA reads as TGCAGCATCTCTTCCGGGACAGTATATGGCTACACCTTC. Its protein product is CSISSGTVYGYTF.

The CDR3 sequence is CASSGRDKHLQETQYF. The DNA for the CDR3 is TGCGCCAGCAGCGGTCGAGACAAACACCTCCAAGAGACCCAGTACTTC. This chain uses TRBV5-1 with TRBJ2-5, with unresolved D. The CDR3 sequence is 16 residues long. V was shortened by 4 bases and J by 1 base, with 17 bases between the two germline ends. CDR1 is SGHRS, CDR2 YFSETQ, per germline.

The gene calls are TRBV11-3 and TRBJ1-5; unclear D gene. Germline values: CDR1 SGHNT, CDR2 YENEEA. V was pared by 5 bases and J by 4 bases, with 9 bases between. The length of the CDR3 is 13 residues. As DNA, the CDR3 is TGTGCCAGCAGCCTAAACCCAAATCAGCCCCAGCATTTT. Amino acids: CASSLNPNQPQHF.

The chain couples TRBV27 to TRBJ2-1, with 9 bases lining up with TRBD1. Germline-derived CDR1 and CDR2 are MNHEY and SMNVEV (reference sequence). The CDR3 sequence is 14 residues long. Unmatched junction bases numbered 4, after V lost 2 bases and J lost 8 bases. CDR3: CASSLDRGVYEQFF. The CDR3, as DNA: TGTGCCAGCAGTTTAGACAGGGGGGTGTATGAGCAGTTCTTC.

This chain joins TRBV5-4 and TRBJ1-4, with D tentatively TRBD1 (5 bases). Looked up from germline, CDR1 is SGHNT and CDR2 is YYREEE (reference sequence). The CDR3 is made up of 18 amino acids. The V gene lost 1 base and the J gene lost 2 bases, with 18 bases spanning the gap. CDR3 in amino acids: CASSLHRSRGTTNEKLFF. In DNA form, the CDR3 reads TGTGCCAGCAGCTTGCACAGAAGTAGGGGTACGACTAATGAAAAACTGTTTTTT.

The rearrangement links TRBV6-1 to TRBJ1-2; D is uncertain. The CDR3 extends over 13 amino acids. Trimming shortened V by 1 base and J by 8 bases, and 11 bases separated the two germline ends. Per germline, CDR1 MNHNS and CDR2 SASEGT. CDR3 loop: CASSEVGVGGYTF. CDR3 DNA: TGTGCCAGCAGTGAAGTCGGGGTAGGAGGCTACACCTTC.

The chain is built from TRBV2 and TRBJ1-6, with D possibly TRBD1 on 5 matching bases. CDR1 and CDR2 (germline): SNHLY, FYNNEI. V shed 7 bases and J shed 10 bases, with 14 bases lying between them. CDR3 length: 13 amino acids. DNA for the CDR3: TGTGCCAGCATGAAGGACATTAACTCACCCCTCCACTTT. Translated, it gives CASMKDINSPLHF. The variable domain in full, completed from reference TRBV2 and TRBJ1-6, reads EPEVTQTPSHQVTQMGQEVILRCVPISNHLYFYWYRQILGQKVEFLVSFYNNEISEKSEIFDDQFSVERPDGSNFTLKIRSTKLEDSAMYFCASMKDINSPLHFGNGTRLTVT.

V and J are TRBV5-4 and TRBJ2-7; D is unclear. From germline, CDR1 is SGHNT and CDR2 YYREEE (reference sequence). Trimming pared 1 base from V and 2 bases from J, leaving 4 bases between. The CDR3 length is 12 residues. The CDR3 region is CASSLNTYEQYF. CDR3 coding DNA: TGTGCCAGCAGCTTGAATACCTACGAGCAGTACTTC.

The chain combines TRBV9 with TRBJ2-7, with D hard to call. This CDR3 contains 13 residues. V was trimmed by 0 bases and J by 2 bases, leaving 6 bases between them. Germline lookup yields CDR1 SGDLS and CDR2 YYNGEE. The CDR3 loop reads CASSVEGTYEQYF. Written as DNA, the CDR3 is TGTGCCAGCAGCGTAGAAGGGACCTACGAGCAGTACTTC.

In DNA, the CDR3 is TGTGCCAGCACCGTAATTTCGAACACTGAAGCTTTCTTT. It encodes CASTVISNTEAFF. The chain couples TRBV28 to TRBJ1-1; D is undetermined. The CDR3 is 13 residues long. Germline-derived CDR1 and CDR2 are MDHEN and SYDVKM. V lost 7 bases and J lost 1, with 10 bases in between.

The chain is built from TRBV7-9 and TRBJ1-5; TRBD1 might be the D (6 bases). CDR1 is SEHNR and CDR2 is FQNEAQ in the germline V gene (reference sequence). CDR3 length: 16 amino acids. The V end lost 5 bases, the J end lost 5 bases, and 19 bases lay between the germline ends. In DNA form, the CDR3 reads TGTGCCAGCAGCACCGACTGGGGGGCGTCGGATCAGCCCCAGCATTTT. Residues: CASSTDWGASDQPQHF.

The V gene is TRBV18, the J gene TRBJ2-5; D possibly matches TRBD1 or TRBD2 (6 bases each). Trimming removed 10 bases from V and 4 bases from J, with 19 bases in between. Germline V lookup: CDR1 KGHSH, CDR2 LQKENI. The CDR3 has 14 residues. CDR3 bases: TGTGCCACAACCTGGGGGGCCCAGGGAGAGACCCAGTACTTC. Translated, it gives CATTWGAQGETQYF.